This passage covers 13 T cell receptor beta chains from one sample sequenced in a study of T cells in Graves' hyperthyroidism and ophthalmopathy. RNA transcripts were the template for amplifying TCR beta CDR3 regions. Researchers ran a first-round RT-PCR on the TCR CDR3 using the HTBI primer set. Each CDR3 protein is one row after TCRdb ran MiXCR on the multiplex PCR reads. The profile shows around 620,000 distinct CDR3 sequences, 14% of them singletons. Material for sequencing was blood. The receptors originated from a woman in her late teens or twenties with Graves' ophthalmopathy.

The rearrangement links TRBV7-6 to TRBJ2-3; D remains ambiguous. The V end was cut by 1 base, the J end by 4 bases, with 12 bases between. Looked up from germline, CDR1 is SGHVS and CDR2 is FNYEAQ. There are 15 residues in the CDR3. Here the CDR3 reads CASSLGARLADTQYF. CDR3 nucleotide sequence: TGTGCCAGCAGCTTAGGGGCCCGTCTCGCAGATACGCAGTATTTT.

The sample holds many counts of this clonotype. The chain recombines TRBV4-1 with TRBJ2-7, with a possible D match to TRBD2 (5 bases). The CDR3 sequence is 16 residues long. Trimming cost V 2 bases and J 1 base, with 15 bases left between them. Germline CDR1 MGHRA, CDR2 YSYEKL. The DNA for the CDR3 is TGCGCCAGCAGCCAAACCCGAATGAGCGGATCCTACGAGCAGTACTTC. Amino acids: CASSQTRMSGSYEQYF.

The chain links TRBV24-1 to TRBJ1-1, with no clear D. Germline CDR1 is KGHDR and CDR2 is SFDVKD. V was shortened by 7 bases and J by 2 bases, with 10 bases between the two germline ends. The CDR3 loop spans 13 amino acids. CDR3 protein: CATRDFTNTEAFF. CDR3 nucleotide sequence: TGTGCCACCAGAGACTTTACCAACACTGAAGCTTTCTTT.

The chain couples TRBV7-8 to TRBJ1-5; 12 nucleotides line up with TRBD1. Germline lookup yields CDR1 SGHVS and CDR2 FQNEAQ. The CDR3 has 15 residues. The ends lost 3 bases at V and 6 bases at J; junction bases unmatched: 3. CDR3 nucleotides: TGTGCCAGCAGCTTGGGACAGGGGGCTGGTCAGCCCCAGCATTTT. This gives the protein CASSLGQGAGQPQHF.

This clonotype was counted ten times or more. The rearrangement joins TRBV30 to TRBJ2-3, with TRBD1 matching 8 bases. The ends lost 1 base at V and 4 bases at J; junction bases unmatched: 7. This CDR3 has 15 amino acids. Germline V gene sequence: CDR1 GTSNPN, CDR2 SVGIG (reference sequence). CDR3 loop: CAWSDYRGLSDTQYF. In DNA, the CDR3 is TGTGCCTGGAGTGATTACAGGGGGTTGTCAGATACGCAGTATTTT. Drawing the rest from reference TRBV30 and TRBJ2-3, the complete variable domain is SQTIHQWPATLVQPVGSPLSLECTVEGTSNPNLYWYRQAAGRGLQLLFYSVGIGQISSEVPQNLSASRPQDRQFILSSKKLLLSDSGFYLCAWSDYRGLSDTQYFGPGTRLTVL.

This clonotype appeared a few times. The junction differs from germline at one of its ends, possibly a read error. The chain is built from TRBV5-1 and TRBJ2-5, with D possibly TRBD1 on 6 matching bases. The CDR3 contains 17 residues. Germline CDR1 is SGHRS and CDR2 is YFSETQ. In nucleotides, the CDR3 is TGCGCCAGCAGCTTGGCCGTCAGGGTGCAGGGGCAAGGGACCCAGTACTTC. It codes for CASSLAVRVQGQGTQYF. The full variable domain, rest sourced from reference TRBV5-1 and TRBJ2-5, is KAGVTQTPRYLIKTRGQQVTLSCSPISGHRSVSWYQQTPGQGLQFLFEYFSETQRNKGNFPGRFSGRQFSNSRSEMNVSTLELGDSALYLCASSLAVRVQGQGTQYFGPGTRLLVL.

This clonotype was observed many times. This rearrangement joins TRBV12-3 or TRBV12-4 to TRBJ2-1; D tentatively reads TRBD1 or TRBD2 (6 bases each). V was cut by 5 bases and J by 0 bases, with 17 bases left in between. The CDR3 spans 17 residues. The CDR3 nucleotides are TGTGCCAGCAGTCCGCGGGAAGGGACACCCTCCTACAATGAGCAGTTCTTC. Translated: CASSPREGTPSYNEQFF.

The sample holds many counts of this clonotype. The chain employs TRBV9 and TRBJ2-6; a weak D match, TRBD2 (5 bases). Germline-derived CDR1 and CDR2 are SGDLS and YYNGEE. CDR3 length: 14 amino acids. V was pared by 6 bases and J by 4 bases, with 11 bases between. CDR3 loop: CASTRGYGANVLTF. The CDR3 DNA follows: TGTGCCAGCACACGAGGGTACGGGGCCAACGTCCTGACTTTC.

This clonotype was counted ten times or more. The chain uses TRBV29-1 and TRBJ2-5, with 7 nucleotides matching TRBD2. In germline, CDR1 is SQVTM, CDR2 ANQGSEA. The CDR3 totals 14 residues. The V gene end was trimmed by 7 bases and the J gene end by 5 bases; junction bases not matched to a gene: 13. The chain's CDR3 is CSARASGPWETQYF. As DNA, the CDR3 is TGCAGCGCTAGAGCTAGCGGACCTTGGGAGACCCAGTACTTC.

This clonotype was observed many times. This sequence joins TRBV5-8 and TRBJ1-2, with D possibly being TRBD1 (6 bases). This CDR3 region has 15 residues. Germline assignment: CDR1 SGHTS and CDR2 YDEGEE. V gave up 1 base and J gave up 5 bases, with 15 bases separating them. The CDR3 reads CASSLPRDNLYGYTF. The CDR3 DNA reads TGTGCCAGCAGCTTGCCCCGGGACAACCTTTATGGCTACACCTTC.

This clonotype came up many times. This chain connects TRBV10-3 to TRBJ2-2; TRBD2 matches 9 bases. J lost 0 bases, V lost 6 bases, and 8 bases had no gene match. Germline CDR1 and CDR2: ENHRY and SYGVKD. The CDR3 spans 17 residues. This CDR3 reads CAIRLSSGSTNTGELFF. For the CDR3, the DNA is TGTGCCATCAGGCTAAGTAGCGGGAGTACGAACACCGGGGAGCTGTTTTTT.

Ten or more counts support this clonotype. This chain uses TRBV7-2 with TRBJ2-1; TRBD2 agrees at 13 bases. CDR1 and CDR2 (germline): SGHTA, FQGNSA. This CDR3 comprises 14 residues. V gave up 9 bases and J gave up 7 bases; unmatched junction bases: 6. The CDR3 region has the DNA TGTGCCAGTCTTCCGGGACTAGCGGGAAATGAGCAGTTCTTC. Encoded protein: CASLPGLAGNEQFF. The whole variable domain, remainder taken from reference TRBV7-2 and TRBJ2-1, is GAGVSQSPSNKVTEKGKDVELRCDPISGHTALYWYRQSLGQGLEFLIYFQGNSAPDKSGLPSDRFSAERTGGSVSTLTIQRTQQEDSAVYLCASLPGLAGNEQFFGPGTRLTVL.

The sample holds many counts of this clonotype. V usage is TRBV7-8 and J usage is TRBJ1-6, with D possibly being TRBD1 (5 bases). The CDR3 totals 17 residues. Germline CDR1 reads SGHVS; CDR2 reads FQNEAQ. Trimming removed 4 bases at V and 4 bases at J, with 17 bases between. CDR3 DNA: TGTGCCAGCAGCTATCCCAGGGATGTATATTATAATTCACCCCTCCACTTT. Its translation is CASSYPRDVYYNSPLHF.